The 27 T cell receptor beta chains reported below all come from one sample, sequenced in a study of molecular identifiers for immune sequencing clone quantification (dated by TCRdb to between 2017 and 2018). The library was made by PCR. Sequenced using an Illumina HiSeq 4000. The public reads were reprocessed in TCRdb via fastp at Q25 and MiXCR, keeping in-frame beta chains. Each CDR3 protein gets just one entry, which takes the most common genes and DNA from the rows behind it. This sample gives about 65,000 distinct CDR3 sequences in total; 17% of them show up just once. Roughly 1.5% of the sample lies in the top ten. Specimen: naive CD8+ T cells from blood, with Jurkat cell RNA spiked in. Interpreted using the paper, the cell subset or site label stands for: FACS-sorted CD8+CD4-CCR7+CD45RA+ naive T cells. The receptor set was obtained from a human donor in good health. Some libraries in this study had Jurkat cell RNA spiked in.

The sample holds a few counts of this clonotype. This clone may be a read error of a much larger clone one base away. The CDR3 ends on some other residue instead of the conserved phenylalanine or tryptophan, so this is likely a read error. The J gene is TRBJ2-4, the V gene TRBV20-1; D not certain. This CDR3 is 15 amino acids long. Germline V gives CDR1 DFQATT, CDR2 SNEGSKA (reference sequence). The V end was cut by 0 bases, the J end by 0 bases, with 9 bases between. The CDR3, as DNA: TGCAGTGCTAGAGATAAAAGTTTAGCCAAAAACATTCAGTACCTC. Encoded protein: CSARDKSLAKNIQYL.

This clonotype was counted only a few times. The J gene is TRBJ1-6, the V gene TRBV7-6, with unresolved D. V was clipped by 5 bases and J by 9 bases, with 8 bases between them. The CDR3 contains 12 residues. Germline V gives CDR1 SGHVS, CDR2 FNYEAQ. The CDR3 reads CASSPMGSPLHF. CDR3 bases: TGTGCCAGCAGCCCGATGGGTTCACCCCTCCACTTT.

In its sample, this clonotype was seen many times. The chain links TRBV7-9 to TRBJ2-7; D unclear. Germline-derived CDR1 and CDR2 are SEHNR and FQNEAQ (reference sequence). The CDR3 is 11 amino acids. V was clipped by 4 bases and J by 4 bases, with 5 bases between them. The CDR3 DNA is TGTGCCAGCAGCTCCCAGTACGAGCAGTACTTC. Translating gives CASSSQYEQYF.

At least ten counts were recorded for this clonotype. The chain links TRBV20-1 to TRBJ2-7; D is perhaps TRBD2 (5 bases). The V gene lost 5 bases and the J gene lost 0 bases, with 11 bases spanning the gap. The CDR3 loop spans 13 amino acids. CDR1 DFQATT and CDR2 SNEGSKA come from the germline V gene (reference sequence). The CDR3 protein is CSADSGNSYEQYF. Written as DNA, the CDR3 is TGCAGTGCTGACTCCGGGAACTCCTACGAGCAGTACTTC.

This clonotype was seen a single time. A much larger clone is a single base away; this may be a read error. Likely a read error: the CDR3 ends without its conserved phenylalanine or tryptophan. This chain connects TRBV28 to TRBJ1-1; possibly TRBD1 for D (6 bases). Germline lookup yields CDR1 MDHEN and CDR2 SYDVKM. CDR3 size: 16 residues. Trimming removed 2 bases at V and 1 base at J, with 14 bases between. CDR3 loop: CASSLRGAGRNTEAFL. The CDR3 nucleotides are TGTGCCAGCAGTTTACGGGGGGCGGGTAGGAACACTGAAGCTTTCTTA.

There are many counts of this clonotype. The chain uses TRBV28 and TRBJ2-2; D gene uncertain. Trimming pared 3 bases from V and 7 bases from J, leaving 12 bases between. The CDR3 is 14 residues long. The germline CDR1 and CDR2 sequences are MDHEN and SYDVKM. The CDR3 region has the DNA TGTGCCAGCAGTTTGGGTCTCCTTCGCGGGGAGCTGTTTTTT. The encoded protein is CASSLGLLRGELFF.

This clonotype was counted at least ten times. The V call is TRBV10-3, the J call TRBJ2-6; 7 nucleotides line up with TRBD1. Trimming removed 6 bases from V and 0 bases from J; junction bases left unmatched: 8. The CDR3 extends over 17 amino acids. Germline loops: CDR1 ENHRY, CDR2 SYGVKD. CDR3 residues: CAISKGTAASGANVLTF. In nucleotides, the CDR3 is TGTGCCATCAGCAAGGGGACAGCCGCCTCTGGGGCCAACGTCCTGACTTTC.

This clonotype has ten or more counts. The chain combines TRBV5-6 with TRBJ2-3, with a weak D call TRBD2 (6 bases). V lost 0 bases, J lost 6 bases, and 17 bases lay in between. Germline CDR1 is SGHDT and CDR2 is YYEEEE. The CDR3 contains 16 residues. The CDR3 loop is CASSLGIRRERDTQYF. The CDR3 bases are TGTGCCAGCAGCTTGGGTATTAGGAGGGAAAGGGATACGCAGTATTTT.

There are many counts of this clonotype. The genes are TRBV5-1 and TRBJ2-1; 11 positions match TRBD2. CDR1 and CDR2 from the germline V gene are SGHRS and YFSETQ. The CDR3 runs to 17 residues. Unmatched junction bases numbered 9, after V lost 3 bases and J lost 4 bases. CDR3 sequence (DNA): TGCGCCAGCAGCTCCCGGCCGGGACTAGCGGAGTACAATGAGCAGTTCTTC. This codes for CASSSRPGLAEYNEQFF.

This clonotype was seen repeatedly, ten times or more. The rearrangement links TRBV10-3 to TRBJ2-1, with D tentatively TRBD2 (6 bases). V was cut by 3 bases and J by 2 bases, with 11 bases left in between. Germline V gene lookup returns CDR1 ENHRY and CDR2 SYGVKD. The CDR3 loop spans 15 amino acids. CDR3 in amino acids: CAISEPSDPYNEQFF. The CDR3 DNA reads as TGTGCCATCAGTGAACCTAGCGACCCCTACAATGAGCAGTTCTTC.

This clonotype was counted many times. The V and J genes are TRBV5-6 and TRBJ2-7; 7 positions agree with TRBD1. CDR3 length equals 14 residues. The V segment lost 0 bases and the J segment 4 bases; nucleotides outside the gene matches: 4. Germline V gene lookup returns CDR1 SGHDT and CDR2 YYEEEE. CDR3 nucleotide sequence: TGTGCCAGCAGCTTGGGGGACAGCCAGTACGAGCAGTACTTC. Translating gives CASSLGDSQYEQYF.

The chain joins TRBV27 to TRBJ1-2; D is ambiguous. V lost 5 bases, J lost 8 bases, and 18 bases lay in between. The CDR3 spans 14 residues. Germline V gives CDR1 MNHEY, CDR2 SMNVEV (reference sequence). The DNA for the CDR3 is TGTGCCAGCAGTCCAACCCTACCCTTGGGAGGCTACACCTTC. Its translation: CASSPTLPLGGYTF.

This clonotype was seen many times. The CDR3 DNA is TGTGCCATCAGTGAGCTTAGCGGGGAAAGCACAGATACGCAGTATTTT. Residues: CAISELSGESTDTQYF. This chain uses TRBV10-3 with TRBJ2-3, with 8 positions matching TRBD2. V was pared by 2 bases and J by 0 bases, with 4 bases of the junction left unmatched. The CDR3 has 16 residues. The V gene's germline CDR1 is ENHRY and CDR2 SYGVKD.

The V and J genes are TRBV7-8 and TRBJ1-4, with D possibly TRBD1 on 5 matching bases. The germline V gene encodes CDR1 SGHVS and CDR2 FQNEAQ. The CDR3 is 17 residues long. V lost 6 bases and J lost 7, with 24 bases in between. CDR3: CASSPGQGIYRSEKLFF. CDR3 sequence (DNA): TGTGCCAGCAGTCCCGGGCAGGGTATTTACAGGAGTGAAAAACTGTTTTTT. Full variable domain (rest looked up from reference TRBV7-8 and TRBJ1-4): GAGVSQSPRYKVAKRGQDVALRCDPISGHVSLFWYQQALGQGPEFLTYFQNEAQLDKSGLPSDRFFAERPEGSVSTLKIQRTQQEDSAVYLCASSPGQGIYRSEKLFFGSGTQLSVL.

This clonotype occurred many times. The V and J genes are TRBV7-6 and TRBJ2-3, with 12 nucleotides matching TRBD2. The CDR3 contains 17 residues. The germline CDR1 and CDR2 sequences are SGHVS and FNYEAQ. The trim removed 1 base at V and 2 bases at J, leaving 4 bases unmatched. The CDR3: CASSLETSGRPTDTQYF. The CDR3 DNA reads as TGTGCCAGCAGCTTAGAAACTAGCGGGAGGCCCACAGATACGCAGTATTTT. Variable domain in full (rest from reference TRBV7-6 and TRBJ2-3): GAGVSQSPRYKVTKRGQDVALRCDPISGHVSLYWYRQALGQGPEFLTYFNYEAQQDKSGLPNDRFSAERPEGSISTLTIQRTEQRDSAMYRCASSLETSGRPTDTQYFGPGTRLTVL.

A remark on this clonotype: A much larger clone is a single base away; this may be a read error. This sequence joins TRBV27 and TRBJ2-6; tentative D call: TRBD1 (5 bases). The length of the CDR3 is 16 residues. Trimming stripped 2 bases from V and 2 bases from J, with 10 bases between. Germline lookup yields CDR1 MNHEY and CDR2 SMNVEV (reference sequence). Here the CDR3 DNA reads TGTGCCAGCAGTTTAGTTTTGGGGCCTGGGGCCAACGTCCTGACTTTC. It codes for CASSLVLGPGANVLTF.

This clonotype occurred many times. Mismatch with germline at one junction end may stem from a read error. CDR3 region: CASSQESGPTRTDTQCF. As DNA, the CDR3 is TGTGCCAGCAGCCAAGAGTCGGGCCCTACGCGCACAGATACGCAGTGTTTT. V gene TRBV4-2 combines with J gene TRBJ2-3, with D unresolved. In germline, CDR1 is LGHNA, CDR2 YNFKEQ. The CDR3 is 17 residues long.

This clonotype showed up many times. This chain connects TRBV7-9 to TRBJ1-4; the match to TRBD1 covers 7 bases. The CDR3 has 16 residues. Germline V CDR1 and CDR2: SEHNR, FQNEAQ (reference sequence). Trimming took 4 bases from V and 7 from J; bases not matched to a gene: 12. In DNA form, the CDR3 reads TGTGCCAGCAGCTCCTCCCGTATGACAGGGTTTGAAAAACTGTTTTTT. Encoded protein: CASSSSRMTGFEKLFF.

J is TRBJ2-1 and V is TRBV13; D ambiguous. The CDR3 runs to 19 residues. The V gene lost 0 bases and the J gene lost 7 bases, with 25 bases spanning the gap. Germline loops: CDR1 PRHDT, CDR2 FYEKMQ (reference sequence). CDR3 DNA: TGTGCCAGCAGCTTAGGGGTACTCCCCTTTGATCCTACTACAAATGAGCAGTTCTTC. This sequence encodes CASSLGVLPFDPTTNEQFF.

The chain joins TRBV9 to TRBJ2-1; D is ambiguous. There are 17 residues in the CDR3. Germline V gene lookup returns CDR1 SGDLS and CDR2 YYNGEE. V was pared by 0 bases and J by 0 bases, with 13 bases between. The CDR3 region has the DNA TGTGCCAGCAGCGTAGAGGGCGCCTCCCCCTCCTACAATGAGCAGTTCTTC. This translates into CASSVEGASPSYNEQFF.

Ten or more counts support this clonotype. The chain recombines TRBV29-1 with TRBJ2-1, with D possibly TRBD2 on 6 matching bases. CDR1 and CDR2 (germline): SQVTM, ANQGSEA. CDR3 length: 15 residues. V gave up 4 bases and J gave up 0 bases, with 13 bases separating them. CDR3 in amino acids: CSVVRGISSYNEQFF. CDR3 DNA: TGCAGCGTTGTCCGCGGGATTAGCTCCTACAATGAGCAGTTCTTC.

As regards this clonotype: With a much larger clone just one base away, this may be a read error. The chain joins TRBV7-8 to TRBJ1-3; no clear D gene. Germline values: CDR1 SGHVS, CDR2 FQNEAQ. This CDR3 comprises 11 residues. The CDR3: CASSPGNTTYF. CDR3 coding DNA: TGTGCCAGCAGCCCCGGAAACACCACATATTTT.

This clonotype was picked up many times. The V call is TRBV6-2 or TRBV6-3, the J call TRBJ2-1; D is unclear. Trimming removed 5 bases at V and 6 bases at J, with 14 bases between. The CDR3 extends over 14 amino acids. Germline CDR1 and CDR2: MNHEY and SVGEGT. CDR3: CASSPRLPRNEQFF. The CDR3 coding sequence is TGTGCCAGCAGTCCTCGACTTCCCCGCAATGAGCAGTTCTTC.

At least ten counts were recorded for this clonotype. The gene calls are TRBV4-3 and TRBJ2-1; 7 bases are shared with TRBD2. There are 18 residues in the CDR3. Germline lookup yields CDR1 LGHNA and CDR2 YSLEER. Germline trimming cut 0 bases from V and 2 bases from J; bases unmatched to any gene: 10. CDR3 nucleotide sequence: TGCGCCAGCAGCCAAGATTCCGGCCTAGCGGAGACCTACAATGAGCAGTTCTTC. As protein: CASSQDSGLAETYNEQFF.

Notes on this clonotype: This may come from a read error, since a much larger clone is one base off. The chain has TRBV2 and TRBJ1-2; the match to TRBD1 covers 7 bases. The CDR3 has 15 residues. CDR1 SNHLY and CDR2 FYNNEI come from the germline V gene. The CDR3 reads CASSEGSGGFYSYTF. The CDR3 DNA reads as TGTGCCAGCAGTGAAGGGTCAGGGGGTTTCTATAGCTACACCTTC.

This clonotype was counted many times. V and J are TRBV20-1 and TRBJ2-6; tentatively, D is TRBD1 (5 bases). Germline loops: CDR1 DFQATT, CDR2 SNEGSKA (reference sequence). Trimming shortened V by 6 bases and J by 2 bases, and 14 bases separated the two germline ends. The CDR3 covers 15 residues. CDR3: CSAGRVPAGANVLTF. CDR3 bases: TGCAGTGCGGGCAGGGTCCCGGCTGGGGCCAACGTCCTGACTTTC.

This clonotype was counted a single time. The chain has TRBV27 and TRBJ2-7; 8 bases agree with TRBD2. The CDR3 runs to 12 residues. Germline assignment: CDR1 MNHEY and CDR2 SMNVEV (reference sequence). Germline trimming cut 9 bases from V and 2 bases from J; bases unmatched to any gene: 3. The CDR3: CASGLAAYEQYF. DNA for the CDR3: TGTGCCAGTGGACTAGCAGCCTACGAGCAGTACTTC.